Listed here are 21 T cell receptor beta chains from one sample, sequenced in a study of cytomegalovirus exposure and HLA in healthy donors. 13 Jbeta primers and 60 Vbeta primers were used for the PCR. The protocol was immunoSEQ multiplex PCR, while the TCRdb copy is restricted to in-frame clones and leaves out a portion. Of about 100,000 clones in the sample, over 65% were seen once. Source material: PBMCs. These receptors originate from a woman in her fifties or sixties in good health and CMV-seronegative.

The chain has TRBV30 and TRBJ2-7, with 9 positions matching TRBD1. The trim removed 2 bases at V and 7 bases at J, leaving 12 bases unmatched. Germline V gene sequence: CDR1 GTSNPN, CDR2 SVGIG (reference sequence). The CDR3 has 15 amino acids. CDR3 coding DNA: TGTGCCTGGAGTCGTTTTCCGGGACAGGGATGGGAGCAGTACTTC. Protein sequence: CAWSRFPGQGWEQYF. The full variable domain, completed using reference TRBV30 and TRBJ2-7, is SQTIHQWPATLVQPVGSPLSLECTVEGTSNPNLYWYRQAAGRGLQLLFYSVGIGQISSEVPQNLSASRPQDRQFILSSKKLLLSDSGFYLCAWSRFPGQGWEQYFGPGTRLTVT.

V usage is TRBV7-2 and J usage is TRBJ2-1, with D hard to call. Germline-derived CDR1 and CDR2 are SGHTA and FQGNSA. The CDR3 spans 12 residues. Between the trimmed V and J ends, which lost 0 bases and 7 bases, there was a span of 4 bases. CDR3 amino acids: CASSLARNEQFF. CDR3 sequence (DNA): TGTGCCAGCAGCTTAGCACGGAATGAGCAGTTCTTC.

The chain has TRBV2 and TRBJ1-5, with D tentatively TRBD1 (5 bases). The CDR3 totals 13 residues. Trimming took off 5 bases at V and 6 bases at J, with 11 bases between the two ends. Germline V lookup: CDR1 SNHLY, CDR2 FYNNEI. CDR3: CASSYQGFQPQHF. CDR3 coding DNA: TGTGCCAGCAGTTATCAGGGATTTCAGCCCCAGCATTTT.

This sequence joins TRBV2 and TRBJ1-1, with D unresolved. V was cut by 8 bases and J by 3 bases, with 13 bases left in between. Germline CDR1 SNHLY, CDR2 FYNNEI. The CDR3 sequence is 13 residues long. The CDR3 sequence: CASGQSGYTEAFF. The CDR3 DNA follows: TGTGCCAGCGGGCAGAGCGGGTACACTGAAGCTTTCTTT.

The rearrangement joins TRBV4-3 to TRBJ2-7, with a tentative D call TRBD1 (6 bases). This CDR3 is 15 amino acids long. Germline CDR1 reads LGHNA; CDR2 reads YSLEER. Trimming took off 0 bases at V and 1 base at J, with 10 bases between the two ends. CDR3 residues: CASSQDLGGSYEQYF. The DNA of the CDR3 is TGCGCCAGCAGCCAAGATCTAGGGGGTTCCTACGAGCAGTACTTC.

V gene TRBV6-1 combines with J gene TRBJ1-2, with 7 bases fitting TRBD1. This CDR3 is 15 amino acids long. Per germline, CDR1 MNHNS and CDR2 SASEGT. J gave up 4 bases and V 3 bases, and 8 bases lay outside the gene matches. The CDR3: CASSDRQGRGYGYTF. The CDR3 region has the DNA TGTGCCAGCAGTGACCGACAGGGTCGGGGCTATGGCTACACCTTC.

The gene calls are TRBV6-1 and TRBJ2-3; D is unclear. Germline V gene lookup returns CDR1 MNHNS and CDR2 SASEGT. This CDR3 has 13 amino acids. Trimming left V 3 bases short and J 4 bases short, with 8 bases between. The CDR3 region is CASSERPPDTQYF. CDR3 coding DNA: TGTGCCAGCAGTGAGCGGCCCCCAGATACGCAGTATTTT.

This clone was recorded only once. This chain joins TRBV2 and TRBJ1-2; 9 nucleotides agree with TRBD1. CDR1 and CDR2 from the germline V gene are SNHLY and FYNNEI. V gave up 6 bases and J gave up 4 bases; unmatched junction bases: 3. The length of the CDR3 is 13 residues. The CDR3, as DNA: TGTGCCAGCAGCGACAGGGGGACCTATGGCTACACCTTC. Its protein is CASSDRGTYGYTF.

The chain uses TRBV9 and TRBJ1-4; 7 nucleotides line up with TRBD1. CDR3 length equals 14 residues. With V trimmed by 1 base and J by 4 bases, 1 base remained unmatched. The germline gives CDR1 SGDLS, CDR2 YYNGEE. The CDR3 protein is CASSVQGGNEKLFF. CDR3 nucleotide sequence: TGTGCCAGCAGCGTACAGGGGGGTAATGAAAAACTGTTTTTT.

This clone showed up just a few times. This chain joins TRBV7-2 and TRBJ1-2; D possibly corresponds to TRBD1 (5 bases). Germline V gene sequence: CDR1 SGHTA, CDR2 FQGNSA. V shed 0 bases and J shed 4 bases, with 15 bases lying between them. This CDR3 spans 16 amino acids. In nucleotides, the CDR3 is TGTGCCAGCAGCTTAGCGAGGAGGGCAGGGTCCTATGGCTACACCTTC. Translating gives CASSLARRAGSYGYTF.

The chain combines TRBV6-5 with TRBJ1-5; D is perhaps TRBD1 (6 bases). The CDR3 totals 13 residues. The V gene lost 2 bases and the J gene lost 4 bases, with 6 bases spanning the gap. Germline V gives CDR1 MNHEY, CDR2 SVGAGI. The CDR3 sequence: CASSYRGNQPQHF. The CDR3 DNA follows: TGTGCCAGCAGTTACAGGGGGAATCAGCCCCAGCATTTT.

This chain connects TRBV13 to TRBJ2-6; D is perhaps TRBD1 (5 bases). The CDR3 extends over 16 amino acids. V was cut by 0 bases and J by 4 bases, with 10 bases left in between. Per germline, CDR1 PRHDT and CDR2 FYEKMQ (reference sequence). In DNA form, the CDR3 reads TGTGCCAGCAGCTTAGGTCAGGGATCCGGGGCCAACGTCCTGACTTTC. Residues: CASSLGQGSGANVLTF. Complete variable domain (other parts from reference TRBV13 and TRBJ2-6): AAGVIQSPRHLIKEKRETATLKCYPIPRHDTVYWYQQGPGQDPQFLISFYEKMQSDKGSIPDRFSAQQFSDYHSELNMSSLELGDSALYFCASSLGQGSGANVLTFGAGSRLTVL.

J is TRBJ2-7 and V is TRBV27; 9 bases align to TRBD2. Germline values: CDR1 MNHEY, CDR2 SMNVEV (reference sequence). V trimming: 3 bases; J trimming: 2 bases; junction bases outside the gene matches: 5. The CDR3 sequence is 15 residues long. The CDR3 here is CASSLIGGGAYEQYF. The CDR3 coding sequence is TGTGCCAGCAGTTTGATTGGCGGGGGGGCCTACGAGCAGTACTTC.

The V gene is TRBV18, the J gene TRBJ2-1, with 8 bases that match TRBD2. J lost 6 bases, V lost 4 bases, and 14 bases had no gene match. The germline CDR1 and CDR2 sequences are KGHSH and LQKENI. The CDR3 is made up of 17 amino acids. The CDR3 nucleotides are TGTGCCAGCTCACTAACCCCGACTAGCGCTAGGCCCAATGAGCAGTTCTTC. Translating gives CASSLTPTSARPNEQFF.

The chain combines TRBV2 with TRBJ2-2, with 11 bases lining up with TRBD2. This CDR3 region has 15 residues. The J segment lost 3 bases and the V segment lost 4 bases, leaving 1 base of the junction unmatched. The germline CDR1 and CDR2 sequences are SNHLY and FYNNEI. The CDR3 nucleotides read TGTGCCAGCAGTGCACTAGCGGGAGACACCGGGGAGCTGTTTTTT. It yields the protein CASSALAGDTGELFF.

This clone was found a few times. The chain employs TRBV6-6 and TRBJ1-1, with 8 positions matching TRBD1. The CDR3 runs 16 residues. The V and J ends lost 2 bases and 0 bases, in that order; junction bases with no gene match: 5. The germline V gene encodes CDR1 MNHNY and CDR2 SVGAGI (reference sequence). For the CDR3, the DNA is TGTGCCAGCAGTTACCCAGGGGGCCGGATGAACACTGAAGCTTTCTTT. Translation gives CASSYPGGRMNTEAFF.

This chain joins TRBV19 and TRBJ1-5; D is unresolved. V lost 7 bases to trimming and J lost 8 bases, with 15 bases between them. CDR1 is LNHDA and CDR2 is SQIVND in the germline V gene (reference sequence). This CDR3 is 13 amino acids long. The CDR3: CASKGRLREPQHF. CDR3 bases: TGTGCCAGTAAAGGACGACTAAGAGAGCCCCAGCATTTT.

The CDR3 bases are TGTGCCAGCAGACAGTCAGGGAACGAGCAGTACTTC. Translating it yields CASRQSGNEQYF. The chain couples TRBV6-6 to TRBJ2-7; D is perhaps TRBD1 (5 bases). The CDR3 consists of 12 residues. CDR1 and CDR2 (germline): MNHNY, SVGAGI (reference sequence). Trimming left V 6 bases short and J 5 bases short, with 11 bases between.

The genes are TRBV18 and TRBJ2-5, with 9 bases that match TRBD1. Germline loops: CDR1 KGHSH, CDR2 LQKENI. The CDR3 extends over 15 amino acids. V lost 3 bases, J lost 2 bases, and 4 bases stayed unmatched. Written as DNA, the CDR3 is TGTGCCAGCTCACCCGGGACAGGGCCTCAAGAGACCCAGTACTTC. Translated, it gives CASSPGTGPQETQYF.

The V and J genes are TRBV9 and TRBJ2-7; possible D gene TRBD2, 6 bases. Germline CDR1 and CDR2: SGDLS and YYNGEE. V was shortened by 3 bases and J by 6 bases, with 13 bases between the two germline ends. The CDR3 contains 13 residues. Here the CDR3 reads CASSAGAGSEQYF. In DNA form, the CDR3 reads TGTGCCAGCAGCGCGGGAGCCGGCAGCGAGCAGTACTTC.

The chain joins TRBV28 to TRBJ1-5; 9 bases match TRBD1. Germline CDR1 MDHEN, CDR2 SYDVKM. The ends lost 3 bases at V and 12 bases at J; junction bases unmatched: 6. The CDR3 runs 13 residues. CDR3 protein: CASSLNRGRLQHF. The CDR3, as DNA: TGTGCCAGCAGTTTGAACAGGGGGCGTCTCCAGCATTTT.